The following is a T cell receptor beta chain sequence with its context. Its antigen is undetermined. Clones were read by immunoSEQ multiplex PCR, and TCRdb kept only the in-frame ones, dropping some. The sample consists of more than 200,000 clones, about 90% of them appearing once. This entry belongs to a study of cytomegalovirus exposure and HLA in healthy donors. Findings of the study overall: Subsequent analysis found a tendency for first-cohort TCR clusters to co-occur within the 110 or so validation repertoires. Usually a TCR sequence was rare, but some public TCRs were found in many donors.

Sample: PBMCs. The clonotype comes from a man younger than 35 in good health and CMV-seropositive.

The CDR3 nucleotides are TGTGCCAGCAGCTTAAAGGGGAGCTCCTACGAGCAGTACTTC. Translation: CASSLKGSSYEQYF. This sequence joins TRBV11-2 and TRBJ2-7; D may match TRBD1 or TRBD2 (5 bases each). The CDR3 runs 14 residues. Trimming took 2 bases from V and 0 from J, leaving 8 bases between them. CDR1 is SGHAT and CDR2 is FQNNGV in the germline V gene.